Listed here is a single T cell receptor (beta chain). Libraries were prepared by immunoSEQ multiplex PCR; TCRdb keeps only in-frame clonotypes and omits some of them. The table records around 100,000 clones, roughly nine tenths of them present only once. The data were taken from a study of blood T cell repertoires in COVID-19. The Seattle patients, enrolled during active infection, were followed longitudinally. CDR3 length: 16 amino acids. Germline V CDR1 and CDR2: MNHEY, SVGEGT. J gave up 7 bases and V 4 bases, and 11 bases lay outside the gene matches. The clonotype originates from a man in his 60s with COVID-19, enrolled during active disease. Sequenced: peripheral blood. The rearrangement joins TRBV6-2 or TRBV6-3 to TRBJ1-5, with 9 bases lining up with TRBD1. As DNA, the CDR3 is TGTGCCAGCAGTTTCGGAGGACAGGGGATCGACCAGCCCCAGCATTTT. This encodes CASSFGGQGIDQPQHF.